Each of the 10 T cell receptor beta chains below was sequenced from the same sample in a study of radiotherapy plus CTLA-4 blockade in lung cancer. Repertoires were generated with immunoSEQ multiplex PCR, while TCRdb's copy carries only in-frame clones and drops some. The sample shows roughly 50,000 clones, approximately 79% of them seen only once. The specimen comprised peripheral blood, sampled from a patient treated with radiotherapy plus ipilimumab. The receptor source for this set is a human donor with non-small cell lung cancer who had a partial response to radiotherapy plus ipilimumab.

This sequence joins TRBV28 and TRBJ1-2, with TRBD1 matching over 8 bases. Trimming cost V 3 bases and J 7 bases; bases outside gene matches: 19. The CDR3 sequence is 18 residues long. From germline, CDR1 is MDHEN and CDR2 SYDVKM. As DNA, the CDR3 is TGTGCCAGCAGTTTTAGCGGAGACAGGGGACATGGTAGGGCTGGCTACACCTTC. Encoded protein: CASSFSGDRGHGRAGYTF.

The genes are TRBV6-1 and TRBJ1-2; a weak D match, TRBD1 (6 bases). Germline V CDR1 and CDR2: MNHNS, SASEGT. V lost 6 bases and J 4 bases, leaving 12 bases between the germline ends. The CDR3 spans 13 residues. The CDR3 loop reads CASSPTGTYGYTF. The CDR3, as DNA: TGTGCCAGCAGCCCTACAGGGACCTATGGCTACACCTTC.

The rearrangement joins TRBV5-1 to TRBJ1-2; the match to TRBD1 covers 10 bases. The CDR3 is 15 residues long. Germline-derived CDR1 and CDR2 are SGHRS and YFSETQ. V lost 4 bases and J lost 4; bases outside the gene matches: 7. CDR3 sequence reads: CASSPQTGGTYGYTF. CDR3 nucleotide sequence: TGCGCCAGCAGCCCCCAGACAGGGGGCACCTATGGCTACACCTTC.

This clone was found a few times. The chain couples TRBV29-1 to TRBJ1-2, with D unresolved. Germline CDR1 SQVTM, CDR2 ANQGSEA. V was cut by 7 bases and J by 1 base, with 7 bases left in between. The CDR3 runs 11 residues. The CDR3 DNA sequence: TGCAGCGCCCCAGATAACTATGGCTACACCTTC. Protein product: CSAPDNYGYTF. Combining the CDR3 with reference TRBV29-1 and TRBJ1-2 gives the whole variable domain SAVISQKPSRDICQRGTSLTIQCQVDSQVTMMFWYRQQPGQSLTLIATANQGSEATYESGFVIDKFPISRPNLTFSTLTVSNMSPEDSSIYLCSAPDNYGYTFGSGTRLTVV.

This clone was detected a few times. This sequence joins TRBV6-1 and TRBJ1-5, with unresolved D. Trimming pared 6 bases from V and 4 bases from J, leaving 13 bases between. There are 14 residues in the CDR3. Germline CDR1 and CDR2: MNHNS and SASEGT. This CDR3 is CASSSTDPNQPQHF. The CDR3 DNA reads TGTGCCAGCAGCTCGACTGACCCTAATCAGCCCCAGCATTTT.

CDR3 in DNA: TGTGCCAGCAGTGAAGTTGAGGGAGTGGGTGAAAAACTGTTTTTT. As protein: CASSEVEGVGEKLFF. The J gene is TRBJ1-4, the V gene TRBV6-1; D not certain. CDR1 and CDR2 from the germline V gene are MNHNS and SASEGT. V was cut by 1 base and J by 7 bases, with 13 bases left in between. The CDR3 sequence is 15 residues long.

The rearrangement links TRBV27 to TRBJ2-3, with 8 bases that match TRBD1. The CDR3 sequence is 15 residues long. The junction had 9 bases not matched to a gene; V was cut back by 8 bases and J by 2 bases. Germline CDR1 is MNHEY and CDR2 is SMNVEV (reference sequence). The DNA of the CDR3 is TGTGCCAGCGGCCTGGGACAGGAAAACACAGATACGCAGTATTTT. It encodes CASGLGQENTDTQYF.

J is TRBJ1-6 and V is TRBV5-1; tentatively, D is TRBD1 (5 bases). The V gene's germline CDR1 is SGHRS and CDR2 YFSETQ. With 4 bases removed from V and 4 bases from J, the gap between germline ends came to 9 bases. This CDR3 is 14 amino acids long. For the CDR3, the DNA is TGCGCCAGCAGCGTGACAGCGTATAATTCACCCCTCCACTTT. Translation gives CASSVTAYNSPLHF.

The J gene is TRBJ1-2, the V gene TRBV21-1. TRBV21-1 corresponds to a pseudogene. CDR3 length equals 15 residues. This chain's CDR3 is CASSKRGGRPGGYTF. The CDR3, as DNA: TGTGCCAGCAGCAAACGCGGGGGGCGCCCCGGTGGCTACACCTTC.

This clone turned up a few times. The chain carries TRBV6-5 and TRBJ1-2, with a weak D call TRBD1 (6 bases). This CDR3 is 14 amino acids long. Germline CDR1 reads MNHEY; CDR2 reads SVGAGI. Trimming cost V 7 bases and J 8 bases, with 20 bases left between them. As DNA, the CDR3 is TGTGCCAGCATCAACGGCGGGGGGCAATCGGGCTACACCTTC. It is translated as CASINGGGQSGYTF.